The clone carrying this TCR beta chain was recorded a few times. This sample is drawn from a study of patients and donors after allogeneic stem cell transplantation. MiXCR, run by TCRdb on the RT-PCR reads, gives a single entry per CDR3 protein. Among 190,000 or so distinct CDR3 sequences listed, 35% to 50% were seen once. This CDR3 spans 12 amino acids. V was cut by 6 bases and J by 4 bases, with 7 bases left in between. The V gene is TRBV12-3 or TRBV12-4, the J gene TRBJ2-1; D is possibly TRBD1 (5 bases). The sample taken for sequencing was blood, either unsorted or a sorted T cell fraction (not recorded which). This clonotype originated in a human donor who was either an allogeneic HSCT recipient or a stem cell or donor lymphocyte infusion donor (not recorded which). It is not recorded whose cells these are; they may come from a transplant donor. The CDR3 DNA reads TGTGCCAGCAGAGACAGATACAATGAGCAGTTCTTC. Protein product: CASRDRYNEQFF.